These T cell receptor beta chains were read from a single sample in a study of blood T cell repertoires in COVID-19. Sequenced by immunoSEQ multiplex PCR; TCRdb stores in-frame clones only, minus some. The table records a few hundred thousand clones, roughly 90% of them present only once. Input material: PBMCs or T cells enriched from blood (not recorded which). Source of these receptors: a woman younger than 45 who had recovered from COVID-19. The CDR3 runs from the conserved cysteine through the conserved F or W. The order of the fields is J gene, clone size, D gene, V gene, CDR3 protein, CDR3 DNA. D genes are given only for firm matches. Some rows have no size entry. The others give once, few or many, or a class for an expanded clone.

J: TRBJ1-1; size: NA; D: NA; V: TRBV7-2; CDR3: CASSLVGGDTEAFF; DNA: TGTGCCAGCAGCTTAGTGGGGGGGGACACTGAAGCTTTCTTT
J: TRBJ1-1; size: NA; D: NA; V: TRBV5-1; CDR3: CASSLVAGVDEAFF; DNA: TGCGCCAGCAGCTTGGTGGCAGGGGTTGATGAAGCTTTCTTT
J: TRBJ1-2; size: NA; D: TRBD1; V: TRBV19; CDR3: CASSPGQGYGYTF; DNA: TGTGCCAGTAGTCCGGGACAGGGCTATGGCTACACCTTC
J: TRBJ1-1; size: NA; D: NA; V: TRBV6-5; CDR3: CASIPRGGNTEAFF; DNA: TGTGCCAGCATCCCTAGAGGGGGGAACACTGAAGCTTTCTTT
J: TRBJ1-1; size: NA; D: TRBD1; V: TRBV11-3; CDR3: CASKPTGADTEAFF; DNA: TGTGCCAGCAAACCGACAGGGGCGGACACTGAAGCTTTCTTT
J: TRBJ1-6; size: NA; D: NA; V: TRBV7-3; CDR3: CASSPFLFSPLHF; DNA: TGTGCCAGCAGCCCGTTCTTATTTTCACCCCTCCACTTT
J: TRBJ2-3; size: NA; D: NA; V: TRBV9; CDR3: CASSVDLRPLGTDTQYF; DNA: TGTGCCAGCAGCGTAGATTTGCGTCCTCTTGGCACAGATACGCAGTATTTT
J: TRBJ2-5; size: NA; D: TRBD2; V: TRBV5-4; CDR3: CASSFYVTSGGQETQYF; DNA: TGTGCCAGCAGCTTCTACGTGACTAGCGGGGGCCAAGAGACCCAGTACTTC
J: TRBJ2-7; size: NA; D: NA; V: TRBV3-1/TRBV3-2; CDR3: CASSGGFGAGNSYEQYF; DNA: TGTGCCAGCAGCGGAGGGTTCGGAGCGGGCAACTCCTACGAGCAGTACTTC
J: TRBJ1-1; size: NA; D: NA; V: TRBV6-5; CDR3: CASSYSRGAGGTEAFF; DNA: TGTGCCAGCAGTTACTCGAGGGGGGCGGGAGGCACTGAAGCTTTCTTT
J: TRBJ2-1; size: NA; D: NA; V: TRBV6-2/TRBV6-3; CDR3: CASSFPTGYGTPSSYNEQFF; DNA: TGTGCCAGCAGTTTCCCCACCGGTTATGGGACACCGAGCTCCTACAATGAGCAGTTCTTC
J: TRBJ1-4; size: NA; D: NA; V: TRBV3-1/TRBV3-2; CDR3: CASSQRVEKLFF; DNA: TGTGCCAGCAGCCAGCGAGTCGAAAAACTGTTTTTT
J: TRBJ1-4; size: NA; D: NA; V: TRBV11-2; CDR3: CASSLEYGQNEKLFF; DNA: TGTGCCAGCAGCTTAGAGTATGGGCAGAATGAAAAACTGTTTTTT
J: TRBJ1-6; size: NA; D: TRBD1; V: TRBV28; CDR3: CASSSPGQGNSPLHF; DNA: TGTGCCAGCAGTTCTCCGGGACAGGGGAATTCACCCCTCCACTTT
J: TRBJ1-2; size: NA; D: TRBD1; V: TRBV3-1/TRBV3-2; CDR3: CASASRAGGYGYTF; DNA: TGTGCCAGCGCCTCGAGAGCAGGGGGCTATGGCTACACCTTC
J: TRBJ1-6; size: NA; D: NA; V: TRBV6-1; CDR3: CASSEDRTNSPLHF; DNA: TGTGCCAGCAGTGAAGACAGGACCAATTCACCCCTCCACTTT
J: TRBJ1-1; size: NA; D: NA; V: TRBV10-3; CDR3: CAMRGGNTEAFF; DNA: TGTGCCATGAGGGGGGGGAACACTGAAGCTTTCTTT
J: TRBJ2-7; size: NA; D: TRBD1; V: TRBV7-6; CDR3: CASGAGQGNYEEQYF; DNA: TGTGCCAGCGGCGCGGGACAGGGTAACTATGAGGAGCAGTACTTC
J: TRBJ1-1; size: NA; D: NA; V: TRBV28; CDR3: CASSFRGGGTEAFF; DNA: TGTGCCAGCAGTTTCCGGGGGGGAGGCACTGAAGCTTTCTTT
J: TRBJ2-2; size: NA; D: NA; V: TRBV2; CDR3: CASNGVGELFF; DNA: TGTGCCAGCAACGGGGTCGGGGAGCTGTTTTTT
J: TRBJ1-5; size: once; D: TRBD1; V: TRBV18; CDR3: CASSPQTGAFNQPQHF; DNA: TGTGCCAGCTCACCCCAGACAGGGGCGTTCAATCAGCCCCAGCATTTT
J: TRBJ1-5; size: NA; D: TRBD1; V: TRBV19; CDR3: CAGSSTEQGDNQPQHF; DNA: TGTGCCGGATCCAGTACCGAACAGGGGGACAATCAGCCCCAGCATTTT
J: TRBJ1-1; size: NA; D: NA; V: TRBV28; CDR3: CATEPRGVNTEAFF; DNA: TGTGCCACCGAGCCCCGCGGGGTTAACACTGAAGCTTTCTTT
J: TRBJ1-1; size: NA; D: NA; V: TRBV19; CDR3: CASNSGLTEAFF; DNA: TGTGCCAGTAATTCGGGGTTAACTGAAGCTTTCTTT